The 10 T cell receptor beta chains below come from one sample, sequenced in a study of OX40 agonist ivuxolimab in advanced cancers. The method behind the library was the immunoSEQ multiplex PCR assay. Entries here come from immuneACCESS through TCRdb and include only in-frame sequences with V and J called. Some clones fail to appear in such tables; in the studies checked, an unresolved V gene covers under half of the shortfall, and the cause of the remainder is unknown. The sample contains tens of thousands of clones, roughly nine tenths of them found a single time. 0.8% to 1% of the sample is held by the ten biggest clonotypes. The material sequenced was CD4+ or CD8+ T cells sorted from blood, taken in a trial of the OX40 agonist ivuxolimab. Receptors were obtained from an adult with an advanced solid tumor such as melanoma, head and neck, liver or kidney cancer.

The CDR3 nucleotides are TGTGCCACCAGCAGCGGGTACTACGAGCAGTACTTC. This sequence encodes CATSSGYYEQYF. This chain connects TRBV15 to TRBJ2-7, with unresolved D. This CDR3 region has 12 residues. V lost 3 bases to trimming and J lost 3 bases, with 6 bases between them. Germline V gives CDR1 LNHNV, CDR2 YYDKDF (reference sequence).

This clone was observed a single time. The chain joins TRBV5-5 to TRBJ2-3; TRBD1 agrees at 7 bases. This CDR3 contains 16 residues. The V gene's germline CDR1 is SGHKS and CDR2 YYEKEE (reference sequence). Germline trimming cut 4 bases from V and 1 base from J; bases unmatched to any gene: 9. The CDR3 sequence is CASSGWDSSGTDTQYF. In DNA, the CDR3 is TGTGCCAGCAGCGGATGGGACAGTAGTGGCACAGATACGCAGTATTTT.

The chain has TRBV5-4 and TRBJ2-1, with TRBD2 as a possible D gene (5 bases). The CDR3 length is 14 residues. Germline V CDR1 and CDR2: SGHNT, YYREEE (reference sequence). The V gene lost 4 bases and the J gene lost 2 bases, with 10 bases spanning the gap. CDR3 nucleotides: TGTGCCAGCAGCCCCGCCGGGACCTACAATGAGCAGTTCTTC. This translates into CASSPAGTYNEQFF. The whole variable domain, filled in from reference TRBV5-4 and TRBJ2-1, reads ETGVTQSPTHLIKTRGQQVTLRCSSQSGHNTVSWYQQALGQGPQFIFQYYREEENGRGNFPPRFSGLQFPNYSSELNVNALELDDSALYLCASSPAGTYNEQFFGPGTRLTVL.

V gene TRBV7-9 combines with J gene TRBJ2-1; tentatively, D is TRBD1 (6 bases). Germline V gene data show CDR1 as SEHNR and CDR2 as FQNEAQ (reference sequence). The length of the CDR3 is 14 residues. Trimming cost V 2 bases and J 6 bases, with 11 bases left between them. CDR3 sequence (DNA): TGTGCCAGCAGCTTATCAGGGGCAGGCAATGAGCAGTTCTTC. It is translated as CASSLSGAGNEQFF.

The J gene is TRBJ1-4, the V gene TRBV30; no clear D gene. Germline values: CDR1 GTSNPN, CDR2 SVGIG (reference sequence). CDR3 length: 13 residues. V was trimmed by 4 bases and J by 6 bases, leaving 12 bases between them. DNA of the CDR3: TGTGCCTGGAACCGCGACGCGGATGAAAAACTGTTTTTT. Translated, it gives CAWNRDADEKLFF.

CDR3 DNA sequence: TGTGCCTCAGGTCGGGGCCAAGCTTTCTTT. Translating it yields CASGRGQAFF. The J gene is TRBJ1-1, the V gene TRBV30, with TRBD1 as a possible D gene (5 bases). The CDR3 totals 10 residues. CDR1 and CDR2 (germline): GTSNPN, SVGIG (reference sequence). Trimming took 7 bases from V and 9 from J, leaving 12 bases between them.

As to this clone: At the DNA level, this CDR3 is encoded by other sequences in the same sample as well. The V and J genes are TRBV5-6 and TRBJ1-5, with D perhaps TRBD1 (5 bases). From germline, CDR1 is SGHDT and CDR2 YYEEEE. The CDR3 totals 18 residues. Between the trimmed V and J ends, which lost 0 bases and 2 bases, there was a span of 18 bases. The CDR3 region has the DNA TGTGCCAGCAGCTTGGGTGGGGCTCCATCGCAACGCAATCAGCCCCAGCATTTT. Its protein product is CASSLGGAPSQRNQPQHF.

V usage is TRBV9 and J usage is TRBJ2-5; 7 nucleotides match TRBD1. Looked up from germline, CDR1 is SGDLS and CDR2 is YYNGEE. The CDR3 contains 15 residues. V shed 3 bases, J shed 4 bases, and the junction held 9 bases outside the gene matches. Here the CDR3 reads CASSARGHRGETQYF. Here the CDR3 DNA reads TGTGCCAGCAGCGCGAGGGGGCATCGGGGAGAGACCCAGTACTTC.

The V call is TRBV28, the J call TRBJ2-5; 7 bases are shared with TRBD1. The J call is doubtful: the DNA matches TRBJ2-7 better. CDR1 MDHEN and CDR2 SYDVKM come from the germline V gene. This CDR3 contains 14 residues. The CDR3 loop reads CASERGQTTYEQYF. The CDR3 coding sequence is TGTGCCAGCGAGAGGGGGCAGACGACCTACGAGCAGTACTTC.

The chain is built from TRBV29-1 and TRBJ1-2; 7 bases line up with TRBD1. V was pared by 5 bases and J by 4 bases, with 4 bases of the junction left unmatched. The V gene's germline CDR1 is SQVTM and CDR2 ANQGSEA. The CDR3 covers 12 residues. CDR3 coding DNA: TGCAGCGTTCGAGACAGGGTCTATGGCTACACCTTC. Protein product: CSVRDRVYGYTF.